Each of the 6 T cell receptor beta chains below was sequenced from the same sample in a study of blood T cells in healthy people across ages. Primed by a sample-barcoded 5' primer and a J-beta primer mix, a second PCR proceeded for 7 to 11 cycles. TCRdb itself ran the 5' RACE reads through MiXCR, one entry per CDR3 protein. The table records nearly 1 million distinct CDR3 sequences, about 53% of them present only once. Sequences were obtained from blood. These receptors all stem from a woman in her fifties or sixties in good health.

This clonotype was found a few times. The chain couples TRBV27 to TRBJ2-7, with D perhaps matching TRBD1 (6 bases). Trimming removed 3 bases from V and 2 bases from J, with 17 bases in between. CDR3 size: 16 residues. Germline V gene data show CDR1 as MNHEY and CDR2 as SMNVEV (reference sequence). For the CDR3, the DNA is TGTGCCAGCAGTTTCAACGACGTGACAGGAACCTACGAGCAGTACTTC. Encoded protein: CASSFNDVTGTYEQYF.

In this sample, this clonotype turned up a few times. The genes are TRBV29-1 and TRBJ2-3; D call uncertain. This CDR3 spans 16 amino acids. CDR1 is SQVTM, CDR2 ANQGSEA, per germline. V lost 6 bases and J lost 0, with 19 bases in between. The CDR3 sequence is CSVAGNSRYSTDTQYF. CDR3 bases: TGCAGCGTCGCCGGAAACAGCCGATATAGCACAGATACGCAGTATTTT.

This clonotype was seen just once. V usage is TRBV5-1 and J usage is TRBJ2-7, with no clear D. CDR1 is SGHRS, CDR2 YFSETQ, per germline. This CDR3 is built from 12 residues. Trimming cost V 5 bases and J 2 bases, with 8 bases left between them. CDR3 nucleotide sequence: TGCGCCAGCAGGTCGCTGACCTACGAGCAGTACTTC. As protein: CASRSLTYEQYF. Together with reference TRBV5-1 and TRBJ2-7, the CDR3 gives the full variable domain: KAGVTQTPRYLIKTRGQQVTLSCSPISGHRSVSWYQQTPGQGLQFLFEYFSETQRNKGNFPGRFSGRQFSNSRSEMNVSTLELGDSALYLCASRSLTYEQYFGPGTRLTVT.

The V call is TRBV21-1, the J call TRBJ1-2. TRBV21-1 is listed as a pseudogene. The CDR3 loop spans 13 amino acids. Written as DNA, the CDR3 is TGTGCCAGCAGCAATCATAAGGGAGGCGGCTACACCTTC. Translating gives CASSNHKGGGYTF.

For the CDR3, the DNA is TGTGCCACCAGCCCACGGGGATCTGGAATGTACGAGCAGTACTTC. It yields the protein CATSPRGSGMYEQYF. This sequence joins TRBV15 and TRBJ2-7, with D possibly matching TRBD2 (5 bases). Germline CDR1 LNHNV, CDR2 YYDKDF (reference sequence). The V end was cut by 5 bases, the J end by 4 bases, with 18 bases between. The CDR3 has 15 amino acids.

This clonotype has just a few counts. The chain employs TRBV7-6 and TRBJ2-5; TRBD2 might be the D (5 bases). The germline V gene encodes CDR1 SGHVS and CDR2 FNYEAQ. The length of the CDR3 is 15 residues. V was trimmed by 1 base and J by 5 bases, leaving 14 bases between them. The CDR3 region is CASSLGFAGQETQYF. In DNA form, the CDR3 reads TGTGCCAGCAGCTTAGGCTTCGCGGGCCAGGAGACCCAGTACTTC. Looking up the rest from reference TRBV7-6 and TRBJ2-5 gives the full variable domain: GAGVSQSPRYKVTKRGQDVALRCDPISGHVSLYWYRQALGQGPEFLTYFNYEAQQDKSGLPNDRFSAERPEGSISTLTIQRTEQRDSAMYRCASSLGFAGQETQYFGPGTRLLVL.